This T cell receptor beta chain was documented in a study of cytomegalovirus exposure and HLA in healthy donors. PCR primers comprised 60 Vbeta and 13 Jbeta primers. Sequencing was performed with immunoSEQ multiplex PCR; in TCRdb, only in-frame clones are kept and a portion is missing. The sample has some 160,000 clones, roughly 82% seen once. Study outcomes and limitations: When the data were analyzed later, several of the most significant clusters appeared to be linked to common viral pathogens. Among CMV-associated TCR beta chains, most appeared HLA-restricted in a later analysis.

Trimming cost V 1 base and J 0 bases, with 8 bases left between them. CDR3 length: 14 residues. Germline lookup yields CDR1 SGHRS and CDR2 YFSETQ. Concerning this clone: Its antigen is unidentified.

All the people who gave samples were healthy bone marrow donors. The chain is built from TRBV5-1 and TRBJ2-7; D gene unclear. This receptor was taken from a male donor in good health and CMV-seronegative. The source material was PBMCs. CDR3 DNA sequence: TGCGCCAGCAGCTTGACAGTTGCCTCCTACGAGCAGTACTTC. Translation: CASSLTVASYEQYF.